These 6 T cell receptor beta chains were sequenced from one sample in a study of blood T cell repertoires in COVID-19. Produced via immunoSEQ multiplex PCR; TCRdb's table is partial and in-frame only. Among 130,000 to 150,000 clones, under 90% were seen once, and the ten largest hold roughly 10%. Specimen: peripheral blood. Receptors originate from an elderly woman in a cohort sampled during active or convalescent COVID-19.

V and J are TRBV6-5 and TRBJ1-5; D is possibly TRBD1 (5 bases). Trimming stripped 6 bases from V and 2 bases from J, with 14 bases between. This CDR3 is 15 amino acids long. CDR1 is MNHEY and CDR2 is SVGAGI in the germline V gene. The CDR3 nucleotides read TGTGCCAGCAGGGGGAGGGGCGCGGGCAATCAGCCCCAGCATTTT. This gives the protein CASRGRGAGNQPQHF.

The chain is built from TRBV6-6 and TRBJ2-5, with 10 bases aligning to TRBD2. Germline trimming cut 10 bases from V and 5 bases from J; bases unmatched to any gene: 7. The germline gives CDR1 MNHNY, CDR2 SVGAGI (reference sequence). The CDR3 is 13 residues long. CDR3 DNA sequence: TGTGCCACCGCTACTAGCGGGGTCGAGACCCAGTACTTC. Translation: CATATSGVETQYF.

This clone was counted only a few times. The V call is TRBV28, the J call TRBJ1-3; possible D gene TRBD1, 6 bases. Looked up from germline, CDR1 is MDHEN and CDR2 is SYDVKM. This CDR3 comprises 15 residues. The V and J ends lost 8 bases and 1 base respectively, with 15 bases between them. CDR3 region: CASYVQGPSGNTIYF. In nucleotides, the CDR3 is TGTGCCAGCTACGTCCAGGGGCCGTCTGGAAACACCATATATTTT.

V usage is TRBV15 and J usage is TRBJ2-1, with D possibly being TRBD1 (6 bases). Trimming removed 4 bases from V and 7 bases from J, with 23 bases in between. CDR3 length: 17 residues. CDR1 is LNHNV, CDR2 YYDKDF, per germline (reference sequence). This CDR3 is CATSTDLGTKVWNEQFF. CDR3 bases: TGTGCCACCAGCACTGACTTAGGGACAAAAGTCTGGAATGAGCAGTTCTTC.

This chain uses TRBV15 with TRBJ1-5, with no clear D. This CDR3 is built from 15 residues. Germline-derived CDR1 and CDR2 are LNHNV and YYDKDF (reference sequence). Trimming removed 3 bases from V and 2 bases from J, with 11 bases in between. The CDR3 DNA reads TGTGCCACCAGCAGCGAGGGAGGGCGCAATCAGCCCCAGCATTTT. Amino acids: CATSSEGGRNQPQHF.

This clone was detected a few times. This chain uses TRBV18 with TRBJ1-2; 7 nucleotides align to TRBD1. From germline, CDR1 is KGHSH and CDR2 LQKENI. With V trimmed by 6 bases and J by 5 bases, 6 bases remained unmatched. The CDR3 runs to 13 residues. The CDR3 reads CASSTGVEYGYTF. CDR3 coding DNA: TGTGCCAGCTCTACAGGGGTCGAGTATGGCTACACCTTC.